What follows is one T cell receptor beta chain and its context. The antigen it recognizes is unknown. Qualities for individual bases were not recorded, and no much larger clone is one base off. This sample is drawn from a study of T cell responses to AZD1222 COVID-19 vaccine (dated by TCRdb to the early 2020s). A note on the overall study: A total of 233 trial participants underwent TCR sequencing, of whom some 210 received two doses of AZD1222 and about 26 received two doses of the MenACWY control vaccine. Enrollment into the trials was organized by age into subgroups of 18-55, 56-69 and 70-plus years, and those subgroups contained roughly 150, 30 and 60 TCR-sequenced participants, respectively.

Broad study findings and their caveats: Reportedly, close to half of the unique spike-specific TCRs recognized epitopes lying outside the regions that are mutated in the B.1.351 and B.1.1.7 variants. Conclusions about previously exposed vaccinees are limited because only five to seven AZD1222 recipients were SARS-CoV-2 seropositive at baseline. After two AZD1222 doses, spike-specific TCR breadth and depth were significantly higher than at day 0 and than in MenACWY recipients. In the small 56-69-year group, the increase in depth fell short of significance, most likely because of low power. Because no day 14 peak-response samples were available, repertoires were characterized only after the peak T cell response. The vaccine-associated CD4 TCRs covered the entire spike protein, and the dominant responses fell in regions 160-218 and 743-854. Most participants were white British and females outnumbered males, and the authors suggested that clonal diversity may have been underestimated.

The CDR3 regions of human TCRbeta chains were analyzed by immunosequencing. The paper's data handling went like this. Repertoire TCRs were checked for matches against a reference library of SARS-CoV-2-specific TCRs that had been generated using the MIRA antigen-specificity platform. Breadth meant the fraction of unique TCRs that were SARS-CoV-2-associated, whereas depth meant the fraction of total T cells that were SARS-CoV-2-associated. Using the MIRA data, each spike-specific TCR was assigned both to the spike region to which the TCR was reactive and to a CD4 or CD8 class. Log10-transformed breadth and depth values were compared by one-way ANOVA with Sidak's multiple comparisons tests. As stored in TCRdb, this immuneACCESS dataset retains in-frame rearrangements with V and J assigned. A fraction of the clones does not appear; measured against another copy, unresolved V genes explain less than half of the discrepancy, and the remainder lacks a known reason. The DNA gave D and trimming, while V, J and clone size come from that table. Across this sample there are around 150,000 clones, with about 90% seen only once. In total, the top ten clones hold about 5.9% of the sample.

This specimen's time point label, per the study, means: about 28 days (+/-7) after the second vaccine dose. Because spike-specific TCR depth and breadth did not differ between the two schedules, AZD1222 recipients who got a second dose at roughly 4 weeks were pooled with those who got a second dose at roughly 12 weeks. Vaccinee samples were obtained from the UK trials COV001 and COV002, which included a single-blind randomized controlled phase 2/3 trial of AZD1222 (ChAdOx1 nCoV-19) in healthy adults. For TCRbeta chain sequencing, PBMC samples were collected from trial participants at day 0 and at day 28 after the second dose. The clonotype was recovered from an adult who received the AZD1222 COVID-19 vaccine. The material was peripheral blood, obtained 28 days after the second AZD1222 dose.

This receptor carries the CDR3 CASSLRDSYNSPLHF. Read as DNA, the sequence is TGTGCCAGCAGCCTTCGGGACTCCTATAATTCACCCCTCCACTTT. The rearranged segments are TRBV5-4 and TRBJ1-6; no D gene can be assigned with confidence. CDR1 SGHNT and CDR2 YYREEE were looked up in the germline V gene (reference sequence). The CDR3 goes from the cysteine to the phenylalanine over 15 residues. The retained sequence is limited to the CDR3, 45 bases, with the frame set at the first base. V loses 4 bases of germline sequence and J loses 0 bases, and the interval between the two ends is 8 bases.